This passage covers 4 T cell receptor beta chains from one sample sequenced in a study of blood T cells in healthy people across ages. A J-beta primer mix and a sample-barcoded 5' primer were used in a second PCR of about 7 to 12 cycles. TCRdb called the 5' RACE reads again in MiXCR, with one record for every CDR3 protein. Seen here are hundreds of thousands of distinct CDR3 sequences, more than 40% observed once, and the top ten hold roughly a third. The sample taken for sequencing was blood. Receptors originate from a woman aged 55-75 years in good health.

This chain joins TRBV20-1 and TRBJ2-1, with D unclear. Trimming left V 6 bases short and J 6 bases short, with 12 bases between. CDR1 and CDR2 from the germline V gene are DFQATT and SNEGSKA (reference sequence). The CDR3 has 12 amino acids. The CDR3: CSAHGGVNEQFF. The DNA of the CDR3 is TGCAGTGCACACGGTGGGGTCAATGAGCAGTTCTTC.

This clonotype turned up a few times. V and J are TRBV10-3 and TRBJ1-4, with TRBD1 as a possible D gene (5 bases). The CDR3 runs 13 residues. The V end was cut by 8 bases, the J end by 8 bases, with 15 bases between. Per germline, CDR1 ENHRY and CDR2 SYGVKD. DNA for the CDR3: TGTGCCATCCGGAGCAGGGAGGGGGAAAAACTGTTTTTT. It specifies CAIRSREGEKLFF.

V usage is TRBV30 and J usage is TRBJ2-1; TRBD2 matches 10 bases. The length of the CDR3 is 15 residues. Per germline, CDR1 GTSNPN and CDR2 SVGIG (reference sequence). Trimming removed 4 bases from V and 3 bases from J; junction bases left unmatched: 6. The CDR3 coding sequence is TGTGCCTGGAACAGCGGGACTAGCGACTACAATGAGCAGTTCTTC. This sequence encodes CAWNSGTSDYNEQFF.

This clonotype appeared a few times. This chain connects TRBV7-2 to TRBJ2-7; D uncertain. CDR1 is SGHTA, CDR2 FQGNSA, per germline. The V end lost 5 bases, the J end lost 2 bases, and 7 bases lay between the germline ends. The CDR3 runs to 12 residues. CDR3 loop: CASSPTTYEQYF. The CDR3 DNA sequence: TGTGCCAGCAGCCCAACTACCTACGAGCAGTACTTC.